This paragraph reports one T cell receptor beta chain. This may come from a read error, since a much larger clone is one base off. TCRdb fed the multiplex PCR reads into MiXCR, producing one record per CDR3 protein. The repertoire holds more than 85,000 distinct CDR3 sequences, with 21% as singletons. This sample stems from a study of breast tumors, draining lymph nodes, adjacent tissues. Breast cancer patients provided tissue from their axillary draining lymph nodes. With 1 base removed from V and 8 bases from J, the gap between germline ends came to 19 bases. The CDR3 consists of 16 residues. Germline V gene sequence: CDR1 LGHDT, CDR2 YNNKEL (reference sequence).

The chain joins TRBV3-1 to TRBJ2-3; either TRBD1 or TRBD2 may fit D (5 bases each). The source of this sequence is a female donor with breast cancer. Some clones in this sample may be carry-over from other donors' samples. The sequencing input was axillary lymph node tissue. CDR3 residues: CASSQAPVLDGGTQYF. In DNA form, the CDR3 reads TGTGCCAGCAGCCAAGCACCAGTTCTTGATGGGGGTACGCAGTATTTT.